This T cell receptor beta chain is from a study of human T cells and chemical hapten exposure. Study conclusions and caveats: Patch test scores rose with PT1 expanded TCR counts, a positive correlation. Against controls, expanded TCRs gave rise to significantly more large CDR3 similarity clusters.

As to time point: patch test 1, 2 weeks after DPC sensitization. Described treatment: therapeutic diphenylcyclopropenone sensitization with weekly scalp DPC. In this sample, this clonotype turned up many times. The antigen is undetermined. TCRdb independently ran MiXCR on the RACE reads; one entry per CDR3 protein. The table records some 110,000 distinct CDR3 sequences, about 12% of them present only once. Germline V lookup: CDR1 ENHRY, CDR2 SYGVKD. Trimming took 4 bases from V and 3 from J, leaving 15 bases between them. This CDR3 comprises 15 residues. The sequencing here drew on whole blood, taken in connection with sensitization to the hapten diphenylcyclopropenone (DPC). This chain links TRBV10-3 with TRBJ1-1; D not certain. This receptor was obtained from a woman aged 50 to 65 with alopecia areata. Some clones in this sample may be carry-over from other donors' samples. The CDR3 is CAISVRIGEDTEAFF. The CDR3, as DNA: TGTGCCATCAGTGTACGGATTGGGGAGGACACTGAAGCTTTCTTT.